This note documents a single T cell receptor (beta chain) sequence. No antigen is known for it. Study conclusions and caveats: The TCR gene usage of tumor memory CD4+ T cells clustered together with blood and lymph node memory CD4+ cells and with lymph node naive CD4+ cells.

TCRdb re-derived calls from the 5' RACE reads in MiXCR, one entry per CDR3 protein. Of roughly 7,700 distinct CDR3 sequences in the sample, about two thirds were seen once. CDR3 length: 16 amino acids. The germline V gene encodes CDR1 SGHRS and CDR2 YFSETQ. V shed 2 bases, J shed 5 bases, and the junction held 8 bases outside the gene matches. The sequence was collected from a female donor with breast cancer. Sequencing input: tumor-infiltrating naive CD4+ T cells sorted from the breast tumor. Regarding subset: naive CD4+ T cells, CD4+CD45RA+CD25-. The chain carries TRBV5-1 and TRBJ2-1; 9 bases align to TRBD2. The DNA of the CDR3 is TGCGCCAGCAGCTTTTTGGCGACTAGCGGCGACAATGAGCAGTTCTTC. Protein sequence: CASSFLATSGDNEQFF.